A selection of T cell receptor beta chains follows, all from one sample in a study of blood T cell repertoires in COVID-19. TCRdb's copy holds only in-frame clones and misses some; the assay was immunoSEQ multiplex PCR. The sample carries about 90,000 clones, approximately 86% recorded once. Sequencing was done on a sample of peripheral blood. Receptors originate from a man aged 50-60 years with acute or convalescent COVID-19. The CDR3 runs from the conserved cysteine through the conserved F or W. Each record gives: D gene, clone size, V gene, J gene, CDR3 protein, CDR3 DNA. A D gene is named only where the DNA matches it firmly. Clone size is given for some rows only: seen once, a few or many times, or a class if the clone is expanded.

-	-	TRBV7-4	TRBJ1-5	CASSTWPDSFSPSRRVQPQHF	TGTGCCAGCAGCACCTGGCCGGACAGCTTCTCACCCTCGAGGCGCGTTCAGCCCCAGCATTTT
-	-	TRBV19	TRBJ1-2	CASSIGRERFGYTF	TGTGCCAGTAGTATCGGTCGCGAGCGGTTTGGCTACACCTTC
-	-	TRBV15	TRBJ2-2	CATSRDKPVTGTGELFF	TGTGCCACCAGCAGAGACAAGCCTGTAACGGGGACCGGGGAGCTGTTTTTT
-	-	TRBV28	TRBJ2-3	CATSGTQTTDTQYF	TGTGCCACCTCCGGGACACAGACCACAGATACGCAGTATTTT
-	-	TRBV29-1	TRBJ1-2	CSALSLDGYTF	TGCAGCGCACTTTCCTTAGATGGCTACACCTTC
TRBD1	-	TRBV29-1	TRBJ2-5	CSVGGDSDQETQYF	TGCAGCGTTGGAGGGGACAGCGACCAAGAGACCCAGTACTTC
TRBD2	-	TRBV30	TRBJ2-7	CAWSRLAGPSYEQYF	TGTGCCTGGAGTCGTCTAGCGGGGCCCTCCTACGAGCAGTACTTC
-	-	TRBV11-2	TRBJ2-7	CASSLARGGGGYEQYF	TGTGCCAGCAGCTTAGCTCGCGGCGGGGGCGGCTACGAGCAGTACTTC
TRBD2	-	TRBV24-1	TRBJ2-5	CATSDGTSGRVSQYF	TGTGCCACCAGTGACGGGACTAGCGGGAGGGTTTCCCAGTACTTC
TRBD1	-	TRBV19	TRBJ1-1	CASSLRQGGTEAFF	TGTGCCAGTAGTTTACGACAGGGGGGAACTGAAGCTTTCTTT
-	few	TRBV29-1	TRBJ1-5	CSVGGGVNQPQHF	TGCAGCGTTGGTGGGGGGGTAAATCAGCCCCAGCATTTT
-	-	TRBV18	TRBJ2-2	CASSPPGVGTGELFF	TGTGCCAGCTCACCACCAGGGGTTGGAACCGGGGAGCTGTTTTTT
-	-	TRBV24-1	TRBJ1-1	CATSDRSFTEAFF	TGTGCCACCAGTGACCGGTCGTTCACTGAAGCTTTCTTT
-	-	TRBV19	TRBJ1-5	CASSMSGVQPQHF	TGTGCCAGTAGTATGTCAGGGGTTCAGCCCCAGCATTTT
-	-	TRBV28	TRBJ1-2	CASGFPYSPYGYTF	TGTGCCAGCGGATTCCCATACAGTCCCTATGGCTACACCTTC
TRBD1	-	TRBV4-3	TRBJ2-7	CASSQGSGTGGYEQYF	TGCGCCAGCAGCCAAGGGTCCGGGACAGGGGGCTACGAGCAGTACTTC
-	-	TRBV7-2	TRBJ2-7	CASSPGQGLEQYF	TGTGCCAGCAGCCCCGGGCAGGGATTGGAGCAGTACTTC
TRBD1	-	TRBV9	TRBJ1-4	CASSVAEGALGEKLFF	TGTGCCAGCAGCGTAGCTGAGGGGGCGTTGGGTGAAAAACTGTTTTTT
TRBD1	few	TRBV7-8	TRBJ2-1	CASSTGTGASSYNEQFF	TGTGCCAGCAGCACCGGGACAGGGGCGAGCTCCTACAATGAGCAGTTCTTC
TRBD1	-	TRBV2	TRBJ1-2	CASSSGGSFGGYTF	TGTGCCAGCAGTTCAGGGGGTTCCTTTGGGGGCTACACCTTC
TRBD1	-	TRBV28	TRBJ1-2	CASSSTGFGYTF	TGTGCCAGCAGTTCGACAGGGTTTGGCTACACCTTC
-	once	TRBV4-3	TRBJ2-3	CASSQEGSNWETDTQYF	TGCGCCAGCAGCCAAGAAGGGAGTAACTGGGAAACAGATACGCAGTATTTT
-	-	TRBV12-3/TRBV12-4	TRBJ1-5	CASNPTGDQPQHF	TGTGCCAGCAATCCTACTGGAGATCAGCCCCAGCATTTT
-	-	TRBV27	TRBJ1-6	CASRLTGSSYNSPLHF	TGTGCCAGCAGGCTGACAGGATCGTCCTATAATTCACCCCTCCACTTT
-	-	TRBV5-1	TRBJ1-1	CASRPNGFGEAFF	TGCGCCAGCAGACCAAACGGGTTCGGGGAAGCTTTCTTT
-	-	TRBV18	TRBJ1-1	CASSPQDKNTEAFF	TGTGCCAGCTCACCACAGGACAAGAACACTGAAGCTTTCTTT
-	once	TRBV5-1	TRBJ1-3	CASSLSTGSGNTIYF	TGCGCCAGCAGCTTAAGTACAGGCTCTGGAAACACCATATATTTT
TRBD1	-	TRBV14	TRBJ1-2	CASSQLPGQAGGYTF	TGTGCCAGCAGCCAACTTCCGGGACAGGCGGGCGGCTACACCTTC
TRBD1	-	TRBV11-2	TRBJ2-7	CASRSGQGAREQYF	TGTGCCAGCAGGTCGGGACAGGGGGCGCGAGAGCAGTACTTC
TRBD2	-	TRBV7-2	TRBJ2-3	CASSPGTSGTQYF	TGTGCCAGCAGCCCAGGGACTAGCGGTACGCAGTATTTT
-	-	TRBV28	TRBJ2-1	CASSLAGNNEQFF	TGTGCCAGCAGTTTAGCGGGGAACAATGAGCAGTTCTTC
-	-	TRBV6-1	TRBJ1-2	CASSELTRVTLYGYTF	TGTGCCAGCAGTGAACTGACCAGGGTAACCCTCTATGGCTACACCTTC
-	-	TRBV7-2	TRBJ2-7	CASSPIDTGSHEQYF	TGTGCCAGCAGCCCTATTGATACGGGTTCCCACGAGCAGTACTTC
-	-	TRBV7-2	TRBJ1-2	CASSLLGGLYGYTF	TGTGCCAGCAGCTTGCTTGGGGGCCTCTATGGCTACACCTTC
-	-	TRBV23-1	TRBJ1-5	CASSPIETGLNQPQHF	TGCGCCAGCAGTCCCATCGAAACAGGTCTTAATCAGCCCCAGCATTTT
-	-	TRBV3-1/TRBV3-2	TRBJ1-5	CASSPTLTGYSNQPQHF	TGTGCCAGCAGCCCCACCTTGACAGGCTATAGCAATCAGCCCCAGCATTTT
-	-	TRBV7-6	TRBJ2-3	CASSPSGADTQYF	TGTGCCAGCAGCCCCAGCGGCGCAGATACGCAGTATTTT
-	few	TRBV5-1	TRBJ2-2	CASSPSGPNTGELFF	TGCGCCAGCAGCCCGTCAGGGCCGAACACCGGGGAGCTGTTTTTT
TRBD2	-	TRBV7-2	TRBJ2-4	CASSSKGLENIQYF	TGTGCCAGCAGCTCAAAAGGACTAGAAAACATTCAGTACTTC
TRBD2	-	TRBV30	TRBJ2-7	CAWGSPGLAIGYEQYF	TGTGCCTGGGGGTCCCCGGGACTAGCGATCGGCTACGAGCAGTACTTC
-	-	TRBV10-1	TRBJ1-5	CASSAGGGRNQPQHF	TGCGCCAGCAGCGCGGGGGGGGGTCGTAATCAGCCCCAGCATTTT
-	-	TRBV4-2	TRBJ1-5	CASSQLGGASNQPQHF	TGTGCCAGCAGCCAATTGGGGGGGGCTAGCAATCAGCCCCAGCATTTT
TRBD2	few	TRBV7-2	TRBJ2-1	CASSPGTSLSNEQFF	TGTGCCAGCAGCCCCGGGACTAGCCTAAGTAATGAGCAGTTCTTC
TRBD2	-	TRBV5-1	TRBJ2-5	CASSGTSGGAQETQYF	TGCGCCAGCAGCGGGACTAGCGGGGGGGCGCAAGAGACCCAGTACTTC
TRBD1	-	TRBV4-3	TRBJ2-7	CASSLGQGGIYEQYF	TGCGCCAGCAGCCTGGGACAGGGGGGGATCTACGAGCAGTACTTC
-	-	TRBV6-5	TRBJ1-2	CASSTGINYGYTF	TGTGCCAGCAGTACGGGGATCAACTATGGCTACACCTTC
-	-	TRBV4-3	TRBJ1-1	CASSPKWGFSGTEAFF	TGCGCCAGCAGCCCCAAGTGGGGATTCAGCGGGACTGAAGCTTTCTTT
TRBD1	once	TRBV4-3	TRBJ2-1	CASSLRDRGNEQFF	TGCGCCAGCAGCCTTCGGGACAGGGGTAATGAGCAGTTCTTC
TRBD1	-	TRBV28	TRBJ1-1	CASIRGGGMNTEAFF	TGTGCCAGCATCCGAGGAGGGGGCATGAACACTGAAGCTTTCTTT
-	-	TRBV20-1	TRBJ1-2	CSASGSYGYTF	TGCAGTGCTAGTGGCAGCTATGGCTACACCTTC
-	-	TRBV6-5	TRBJ1-4	CASSYSVNEKLFF	TGTGCCAGCAGTTACAGCGTCAATGAAAAACTGTTTTTT
TRBD2	-	TRBV5-1	TRBJ2-7	CASSTVAGASYEQYF	TGCGCCAGCAGCACCGTAGCGGGAGCGTCCTACGAGCAGTACTTC
TRBD1	-	TRBV6-2/TRBV6-3	TRBJ1-5	CASSNRQGLQPQHF	TGTGCCAGCAGTAACAGACAGGGGTTACAGCCCCAGCATTTT
TRBD2	-	TRBV4-1	TRBJ2-2	CASSQAPGLAGGGTGELFF	TGCGCCAGCAGCCAAGCCCCGGGACTAGCGGGAGGCGGCACCGGGGAGCTGTTTTTT
-	-	TRBV6-5	TRBJ2-5	CASRSDQARKTQYF	TGTGCCAGCAGGTCAGATCAGGCCCGGAAGACCCAGTACTTC
-	-	TRBV6-5	TRBJ2-7	CASSFGRPTNEQYF	TGTGCCAGCAGTTTTGGGCGCCCAACGAACGAGCAGTACTTC
TRBD1	once	TRBV11-2	TRBJ2-1	CASSFGTGINEQFF	TGTGCCAGCAGCTTTGGGACAGGAATCAATGAGCAGTTCTTC
TRBD1	-	TRBV7-2	TRBJ1-4	CASSLRGGAGEKLFF	TGTGCCAGCAGCTTAAGAGGGGGCGCGGGTGAAAAACTGTTTTTT
-	-	TRBV6-5	TRBJ2-7	CASAWETAYEQYF	TGTGCCAGCGCCTGGGAGACCGCCTACGAGCAGTACTTC
-	-	TRBV3-1/TRBV3-2	TRBJ2-3	CASSQVAGDTQYF	TGTGCCAGCAGCCAAGTTGCCGGAGATACGCAGTATTTT